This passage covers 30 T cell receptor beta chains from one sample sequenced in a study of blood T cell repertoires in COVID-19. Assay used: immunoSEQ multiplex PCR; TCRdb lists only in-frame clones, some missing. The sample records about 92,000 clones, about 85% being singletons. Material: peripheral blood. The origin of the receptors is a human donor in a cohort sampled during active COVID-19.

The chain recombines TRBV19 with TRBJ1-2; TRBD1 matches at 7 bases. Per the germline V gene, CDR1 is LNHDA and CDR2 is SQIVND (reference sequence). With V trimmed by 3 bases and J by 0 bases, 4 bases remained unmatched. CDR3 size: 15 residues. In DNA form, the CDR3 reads TGTGCCAGTAGTATGGGACAGCTAACTAACTATGGCTACACCTTC. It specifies CASSMGQLTNYGYTF.

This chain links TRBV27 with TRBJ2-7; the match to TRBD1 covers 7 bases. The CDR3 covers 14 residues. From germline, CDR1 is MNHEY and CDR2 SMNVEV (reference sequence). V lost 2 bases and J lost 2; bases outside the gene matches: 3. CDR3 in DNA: TGTGCCAGCAGTTTACGGGACAGCCCCTACGAGCAGTACTTC. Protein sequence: CASSLRDSPYEQYF.

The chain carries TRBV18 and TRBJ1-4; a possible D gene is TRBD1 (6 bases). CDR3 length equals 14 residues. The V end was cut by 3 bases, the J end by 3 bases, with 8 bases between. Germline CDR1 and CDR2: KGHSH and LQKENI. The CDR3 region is CASSPAGANEKLFF. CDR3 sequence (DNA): TGTGCCAGCTCACCGGCAGGGGCTAATGAAAAACTGTTTTTT.

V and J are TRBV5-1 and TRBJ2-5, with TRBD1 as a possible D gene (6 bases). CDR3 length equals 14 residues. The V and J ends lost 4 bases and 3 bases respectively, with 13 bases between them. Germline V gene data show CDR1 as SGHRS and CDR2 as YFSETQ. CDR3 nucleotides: TGCGCCAGCAGCCGGCAGGGGCGGGAAGAGACCCAGTACTTC. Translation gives CASSRQGREETQYF.

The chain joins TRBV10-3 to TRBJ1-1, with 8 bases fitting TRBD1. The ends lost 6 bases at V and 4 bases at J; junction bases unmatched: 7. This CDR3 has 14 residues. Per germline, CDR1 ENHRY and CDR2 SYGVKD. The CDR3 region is CAISLTGGSTEAFF. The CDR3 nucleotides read TGTGCCATCAGCCTCACAGGGGGGAGCACTGAAGCTTTCTTT.

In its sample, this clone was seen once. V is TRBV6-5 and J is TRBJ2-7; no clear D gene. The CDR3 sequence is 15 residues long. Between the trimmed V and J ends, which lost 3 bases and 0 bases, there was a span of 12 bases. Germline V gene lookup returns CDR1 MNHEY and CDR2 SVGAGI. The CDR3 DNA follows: TGTGCCAGCAGTTATGAGGCGAGGAGCTCCTACGAGCAGTACTTC. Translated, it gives CASSYEARSSYEQYF.

CDR3 sequence reads: CASSRSGGEKLFF. The CDR3 region has the DNA TGTGCCAGCTCACGGTCAGGGGGCGAAAAACTGTTTTTT. The gene calls are TRBV18 and TRBJ1-4, with TRBD1 matching 8 bases. The germline V gene has CDR1 KGHSH and CDR2 LQKENI. The CDR3 has 13 residues. Losses at the gene ends were 4 bases for V and 8 bases for J; bases not matched to a gene: 3. The complete variable domain, with remaining parts taken from reference TRBV18 and TRBJ1-4, reads NAGVMQNPRHLVRRRGQEARLRCSPMKGHSHVYWYRQLPEEGLKFMVYLQKENIIDESGMPKERFSAEFPKEGPSILRIQQVVRGDSAAYFCASSRSGGEKLFFGSGTQLSVL.

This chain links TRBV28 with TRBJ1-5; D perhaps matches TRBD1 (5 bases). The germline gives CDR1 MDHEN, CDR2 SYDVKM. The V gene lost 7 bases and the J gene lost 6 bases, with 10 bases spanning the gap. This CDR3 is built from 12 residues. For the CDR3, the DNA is TGTGCCAGCATACGGGGGGGTCAGCCCCAGCATTTT. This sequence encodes CASIRGGQPQHF.

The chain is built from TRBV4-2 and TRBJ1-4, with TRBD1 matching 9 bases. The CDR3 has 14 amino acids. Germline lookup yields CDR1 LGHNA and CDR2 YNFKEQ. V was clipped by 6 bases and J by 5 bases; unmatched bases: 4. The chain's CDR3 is CASSWGQGNEKLFF. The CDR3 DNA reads TGTGCCAGCAGTTGGGGACAGGGAAATGAAAAACTGTTTTTT.

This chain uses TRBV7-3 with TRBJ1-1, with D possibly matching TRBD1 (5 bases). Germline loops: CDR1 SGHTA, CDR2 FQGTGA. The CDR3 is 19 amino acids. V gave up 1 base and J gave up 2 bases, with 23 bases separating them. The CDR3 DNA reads TGTGCCAGCAGCTTAAATCCCCCTTGGGGGGGGGACGTAAACACTGAAGCTTTCTTT. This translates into CASSLNPPWGGDVNTEAFF.

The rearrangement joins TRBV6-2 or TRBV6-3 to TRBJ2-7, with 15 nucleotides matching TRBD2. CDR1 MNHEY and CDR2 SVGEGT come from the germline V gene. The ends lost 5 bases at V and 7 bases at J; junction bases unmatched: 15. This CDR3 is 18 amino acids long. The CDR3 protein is CASSTQIGLAGGPREQYF. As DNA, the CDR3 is TGTGCCAGCAGTACACAGATTGGACTAGCGGGAGGGCCCCGGGAGCAGTACTTC.

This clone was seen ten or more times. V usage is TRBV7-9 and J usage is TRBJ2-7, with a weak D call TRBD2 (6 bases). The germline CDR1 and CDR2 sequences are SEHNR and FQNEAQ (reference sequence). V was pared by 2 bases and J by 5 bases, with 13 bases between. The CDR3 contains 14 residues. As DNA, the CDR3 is TGTGCCAGCAGCTTAAAGCGGGTATCCGACGAGCAGTACTTC. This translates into CASSLKRVSDEQYF. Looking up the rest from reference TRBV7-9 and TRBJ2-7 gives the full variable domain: DTGVSQNPRHKITKRGQNVTFRCDPISEHNRLYWYRQTLGQGPEFLTYFQNEAQLEKSRLLSDRFSAERPKGSFSTLEIQRTEQGDSAMYLCASSLKRVSDEQYFGPGTRLTVT.

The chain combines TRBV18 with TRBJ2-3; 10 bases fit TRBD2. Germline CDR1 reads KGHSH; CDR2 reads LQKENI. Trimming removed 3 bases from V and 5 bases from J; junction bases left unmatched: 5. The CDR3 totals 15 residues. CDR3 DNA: TGTGCCAGCTCACCCAGCGGGAGGGCCGTAGATACGCAGTATTTT. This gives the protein CASSPSGRAVDTQYF.

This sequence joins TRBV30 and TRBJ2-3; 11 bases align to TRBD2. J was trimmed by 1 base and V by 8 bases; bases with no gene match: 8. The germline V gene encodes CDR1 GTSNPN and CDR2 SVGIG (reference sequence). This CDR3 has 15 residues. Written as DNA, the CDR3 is TGTGCCCGGATGGCGACTAGCGGGGGCACAGATACGCAGTATTTT. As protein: CARMATSGGTDTQYF.

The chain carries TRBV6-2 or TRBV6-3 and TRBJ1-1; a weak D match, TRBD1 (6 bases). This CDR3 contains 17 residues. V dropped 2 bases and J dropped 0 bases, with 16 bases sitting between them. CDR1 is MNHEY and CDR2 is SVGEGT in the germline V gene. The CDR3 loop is CASSYGGAATLNTEAFF. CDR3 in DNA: TGTGCCAGCAGTTACGGGGGGGCGGCGACTTTGAACACTGAAGCTTTCTTT.

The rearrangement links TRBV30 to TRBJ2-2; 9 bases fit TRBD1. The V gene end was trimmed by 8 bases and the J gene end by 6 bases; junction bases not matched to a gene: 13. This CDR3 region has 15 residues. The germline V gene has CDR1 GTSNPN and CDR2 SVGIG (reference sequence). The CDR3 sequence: CAGAGRDRVAGELFF. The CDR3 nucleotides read TGTGCCGGAGCCGGACGGGACAGGGTCGCCGGGGAGCTGTTTTTT.

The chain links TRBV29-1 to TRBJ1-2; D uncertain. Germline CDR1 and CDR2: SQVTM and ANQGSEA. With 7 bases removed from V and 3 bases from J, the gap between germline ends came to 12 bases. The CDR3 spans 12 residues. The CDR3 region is CSGDSDYYGYTF. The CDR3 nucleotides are TGCAGCGGCGACTCAGATTACTATGGCTACACCTTC.

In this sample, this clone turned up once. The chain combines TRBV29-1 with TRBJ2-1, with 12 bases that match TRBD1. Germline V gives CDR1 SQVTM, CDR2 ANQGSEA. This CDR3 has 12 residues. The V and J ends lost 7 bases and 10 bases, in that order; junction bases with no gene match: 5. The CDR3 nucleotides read TGCAGCGGGGGACAGGGGGCATTGGAGCAGTTCTTC. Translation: CSGGQGALEQFF.

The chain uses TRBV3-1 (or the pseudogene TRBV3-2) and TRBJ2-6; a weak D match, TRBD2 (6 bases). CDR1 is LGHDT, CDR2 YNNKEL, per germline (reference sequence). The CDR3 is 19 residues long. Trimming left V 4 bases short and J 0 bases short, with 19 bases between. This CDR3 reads CASSLGLTFQGSGANVLTF. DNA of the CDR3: TGTGCCAGCAGCCTAGGACTAACCTTTCAGGGCTCTGGGGCCAACGTCCTGACTTTC.

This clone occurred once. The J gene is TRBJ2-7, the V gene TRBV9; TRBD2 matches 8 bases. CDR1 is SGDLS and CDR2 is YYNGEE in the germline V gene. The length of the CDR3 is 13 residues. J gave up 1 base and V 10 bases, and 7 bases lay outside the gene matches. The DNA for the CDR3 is TGTGCCTCACGGGGGGGACATTCCTACGAGCAGTACTTC. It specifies CASRGGHSYEQYF. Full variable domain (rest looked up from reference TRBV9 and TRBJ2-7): DSGVTQTPKHLITATGQRVTLRCSPRSGDLSVYWYQQSLDQGLQFLIQYYNGEERAKGNILERFSAQQFPDLHSELNLSSLELGDSALYFCASRGGHSYEQYFGPGTRLTVT.

CDR3 in DNA: TGTGCCAGCAGTTCGTCGACAGGGCCTAATCAGCCCCAGCATTTT. Translating gives CASSSSTGPNQPQHF. The chain is built from TRBV27 and TRBJ1-5; 7 bases map to TRBD1. With 4 bases clipped from V and 4 bases from J, the junction kept 7 bases outside the gene matches. Germline CDR1 is MNHEY and CDR2 is SMNVEV (reference sequence). The CDR3 covers 15 residues.

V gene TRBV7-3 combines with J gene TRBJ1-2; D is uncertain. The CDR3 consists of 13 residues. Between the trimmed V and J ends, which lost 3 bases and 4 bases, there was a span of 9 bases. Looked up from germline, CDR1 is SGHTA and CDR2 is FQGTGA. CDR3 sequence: CASSFTRGYGYTF. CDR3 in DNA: TGTGCCAGCAGCTTTACCCGGGGCTATGGCTACACCTTC.

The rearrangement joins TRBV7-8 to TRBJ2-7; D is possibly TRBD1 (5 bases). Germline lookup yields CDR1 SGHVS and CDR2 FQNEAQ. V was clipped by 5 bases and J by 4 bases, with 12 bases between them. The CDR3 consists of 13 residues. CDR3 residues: CASSPDTLYEQYF. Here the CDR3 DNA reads TGTGCCAGCAGCCCGGACACCCTATACGAGCAGTACTTC.

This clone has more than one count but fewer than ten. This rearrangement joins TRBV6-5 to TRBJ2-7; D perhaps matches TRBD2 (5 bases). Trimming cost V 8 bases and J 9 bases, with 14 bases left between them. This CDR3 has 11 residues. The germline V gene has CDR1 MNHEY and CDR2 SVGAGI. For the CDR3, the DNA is TGTGCCAGCGGTCCAGCGGTCGTGCAGTACTTC. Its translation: CASGPAVVQYF.

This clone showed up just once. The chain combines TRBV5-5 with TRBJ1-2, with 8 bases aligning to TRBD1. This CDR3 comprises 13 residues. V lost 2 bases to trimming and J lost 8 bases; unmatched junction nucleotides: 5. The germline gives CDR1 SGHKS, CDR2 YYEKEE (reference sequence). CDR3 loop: CASSFQGAQGYTF. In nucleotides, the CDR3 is TGTGCCAGCAGCTTTCAGGGGGCGCAGGGCTACACCTTC.

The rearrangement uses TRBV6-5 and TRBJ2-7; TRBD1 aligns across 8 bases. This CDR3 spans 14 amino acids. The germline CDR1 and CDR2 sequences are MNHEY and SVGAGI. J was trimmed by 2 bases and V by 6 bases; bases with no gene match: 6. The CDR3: CASRKPGQAYEQYF. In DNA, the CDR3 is TGTGCCAGCAGGAAGCCGGGACAGGCCTACGAGCAGTACTTC.

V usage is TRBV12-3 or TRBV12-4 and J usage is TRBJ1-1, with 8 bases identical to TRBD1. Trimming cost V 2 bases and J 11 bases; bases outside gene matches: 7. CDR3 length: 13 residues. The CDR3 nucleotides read TGTGCCAGCAGTTTACTGGGCAGGGGGCATGCTTTCTTT. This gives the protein CASSLLGRGHAFF.

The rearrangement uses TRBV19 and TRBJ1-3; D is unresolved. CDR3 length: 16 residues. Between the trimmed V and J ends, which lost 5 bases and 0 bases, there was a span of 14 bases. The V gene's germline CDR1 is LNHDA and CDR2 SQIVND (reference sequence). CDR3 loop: CASSVRQRNSGNTIYF. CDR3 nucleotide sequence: TGTGCCAGTAGTGTGCGACAACGGAACTCTGGAAACACCATATATTTT. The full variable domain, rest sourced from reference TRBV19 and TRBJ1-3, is DGGITQSPKYLFRKEGQNVTLSCEQNLNHDAMYWYRQDPGQGLRLIYYSQIVNDFQKGDIAEGYSVSREKKESFPLTVTSAQKNPTAFYLCASSVRQRNSGNTIYFGEGSWLTVV.

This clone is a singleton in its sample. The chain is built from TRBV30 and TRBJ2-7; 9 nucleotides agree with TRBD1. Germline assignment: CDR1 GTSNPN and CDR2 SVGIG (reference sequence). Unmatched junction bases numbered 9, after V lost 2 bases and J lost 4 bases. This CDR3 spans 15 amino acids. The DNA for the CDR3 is TGTGCCTGGAGTACCCCGGGACAGGGTGTTTACGAGCAGTACTTC. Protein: CAWSTPGQGVYEQYF.

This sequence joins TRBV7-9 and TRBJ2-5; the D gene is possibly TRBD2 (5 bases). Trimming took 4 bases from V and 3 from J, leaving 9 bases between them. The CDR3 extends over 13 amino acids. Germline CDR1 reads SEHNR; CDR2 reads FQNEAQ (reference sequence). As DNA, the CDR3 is TGTGCCAGCAGCTCGGCGGGTGAAGAGACCCAGTACTTC. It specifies CASSSAGEETQYF.